Listed below are T cell receptor beta chains from one sample, sequenced in a study of persistence of HIV-infected CD4 T cells. These receptors' targets are unknown. Data came from immunoSEQ multiplex PCR; TCRdb stores just in-frame clones and leaves some out. The data contain roughly 48,000 clones, 88% of them singletons. The specimen comprised CD4+ T cells sorted from PBMCs after roughly 17-hour stimulation, sampled from a patient who received antiretroviral therapy. The source is an adult woman with HIV who was CMV-seropositive. Each CDR3 is given with its conserved first and last residue.

CDR3 protein	V gene	J gene
CASSRQSGTQGTEAFF	TRBV5-5	TRBJ1-1
CASSIAPWTAETQYF	TRBV19	TRBJ2-5
CASSFPRDGNQPQHF	TRBV7-8	TRBJ1-5
CASSYSGGAQHF	TRBV6-6	TRBJ1-5
CASSGGTGGEGPQHF	TRBV9	TRBJ1-5
CAWSGQGWYSPLHF	TRBV30	TRBJ1-6
CATSGTGYGYTF	TRBV24-1	TRBJ1-2
CASSQDTRTPFWGTEAFF	TRBV4-1	TRBJ1-1
CASSLGGSLLQFF	TRBV5-6	TRBJ2-1
CASITREGTEAFF	TRBV19	TRBJ1-1
CASSSGVNTEAFF	TRBV5-1	TRBJ1-1
CASSPTGRGTEAFF	TRBV6-5	TRBJ1-1
CASSMFRGTEAFF	TRBV19	TRBJ1-1
CASSLAPGVASPLHF	TRBV5-1	TRBJ1-6
CAISGDPSNQPQHF	TRBV10-3	TRBJ1-5
CASSTTRDLLYGYTF	TRBV19	TRBJ1-2
CASSTRPGQGYGYTF	TRBV7-2	TRBJ1-2
CASSDDRAIPIYF	TRBV5-1	TRBJ1-3
CSARTGREQYF	TRBV20-1	TRBJ2-7
CASSIVGGQETQYF	TRBV19	TRBJ2-5
CATSDSGRRYTEAFF	TRBV24-1	TRBJ1-1
CASSPAAGATNEKLFF	TRBV18	TRBJ1-4
CASSFIGAEQYF	TRBV27	TRBJ2-7
CASSYDRTGYGYTF	TRBV7-2	TRBJ1-2
CASSLSRGIAADTQYF	TRBV5-1	TRBJ2-3
CASSQGSGWPQHF	TRBV3-1/TRBV3-2	TRBJ1-5
CATSDPANGYTF	TRBV24-1	TRBJ1-2
CASRLGPTGGYTF	TRBV12-3/TRBV12-4	TRBJ1-2
CASSRDSRGGANVLTF	TRBV18	TRBJ2-6
CGARQGGGELFF	TRBV19	TRBJ2-2
CASSLWWDTGELFF	TRBV5-1	TRBJ2-2
CASNSEGHTEAFF	TRBV5-1	TRBJ1-1
CASRPGLAGVETQYF	TRBV3-1/TRBV3-2	TRBJ2-5
CASSQEGSITGGNTEAFF	TRBV4-1	TRBJ1-1
CASSSPSRLVPGAKNIQYF	TRBV5-4	TRBJ2-4
CASSLGGAGGFNEQFF	TRBV5-1	TRBJ2-1
CASSIIGGGEQPQHF	TRBV19	TRBJ1-5